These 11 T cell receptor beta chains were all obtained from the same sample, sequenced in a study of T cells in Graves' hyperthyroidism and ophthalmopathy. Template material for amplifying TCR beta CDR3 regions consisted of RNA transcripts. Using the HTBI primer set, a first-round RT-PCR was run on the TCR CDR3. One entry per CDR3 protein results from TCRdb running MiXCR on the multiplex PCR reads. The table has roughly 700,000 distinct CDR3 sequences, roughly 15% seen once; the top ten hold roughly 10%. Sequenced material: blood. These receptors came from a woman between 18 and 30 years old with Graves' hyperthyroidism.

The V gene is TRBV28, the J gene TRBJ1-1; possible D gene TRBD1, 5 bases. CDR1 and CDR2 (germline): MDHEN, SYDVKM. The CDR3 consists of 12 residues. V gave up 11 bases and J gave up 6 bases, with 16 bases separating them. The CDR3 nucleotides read TGTGCCCTATCCTCGGGGCGCGCTGAAGCTTTCTTT. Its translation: CALSSGRAEAFF.

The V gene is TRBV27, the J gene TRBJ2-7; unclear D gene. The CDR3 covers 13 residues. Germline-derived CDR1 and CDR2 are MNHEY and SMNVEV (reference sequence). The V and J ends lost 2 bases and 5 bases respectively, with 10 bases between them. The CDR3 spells CASSLGPLNEQYF. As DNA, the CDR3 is TGTGCCAGCAGTTTAGGACCCCTAAACGAGCAGTACTTC.

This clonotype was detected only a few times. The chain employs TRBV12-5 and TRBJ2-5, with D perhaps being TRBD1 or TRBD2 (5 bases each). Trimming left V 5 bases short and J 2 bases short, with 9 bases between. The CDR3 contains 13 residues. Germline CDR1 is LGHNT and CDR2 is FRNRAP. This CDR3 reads CASGRDGQETQYF. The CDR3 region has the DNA TGTGCTAGTGGTAGGGACGGACAAGAGACCCAGTACTTC.

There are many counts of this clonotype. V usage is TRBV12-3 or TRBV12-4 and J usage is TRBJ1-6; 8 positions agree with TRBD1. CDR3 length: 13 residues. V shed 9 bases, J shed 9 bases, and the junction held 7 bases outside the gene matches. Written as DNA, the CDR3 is TGTGCCAGAAAGGACAGGGCGCGTTCACCCCTCCACTTT. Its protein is CARKDRARSPLHF.

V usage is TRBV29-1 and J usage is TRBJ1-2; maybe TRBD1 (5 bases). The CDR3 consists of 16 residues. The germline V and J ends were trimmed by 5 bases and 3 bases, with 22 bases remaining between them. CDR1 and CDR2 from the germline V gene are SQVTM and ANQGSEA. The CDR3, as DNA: TGCAGCGTTCGGGGGGGGGGGGGAATGGTTTACTATGGCTACACCTTC. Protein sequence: CSVRGGGGMVYYGYTF.

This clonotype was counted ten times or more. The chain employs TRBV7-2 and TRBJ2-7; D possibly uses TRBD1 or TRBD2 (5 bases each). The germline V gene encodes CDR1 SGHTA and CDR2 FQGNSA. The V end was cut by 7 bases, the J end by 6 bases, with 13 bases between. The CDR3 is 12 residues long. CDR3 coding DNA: TGTGCCAGCATCTCGGGACCTCGCGAGCAGTACTTC. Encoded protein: CASISGPREQYF.

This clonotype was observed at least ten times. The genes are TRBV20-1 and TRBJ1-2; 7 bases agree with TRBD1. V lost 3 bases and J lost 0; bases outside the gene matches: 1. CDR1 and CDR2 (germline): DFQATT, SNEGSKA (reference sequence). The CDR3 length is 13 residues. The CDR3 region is CSARGQSNYGYTF. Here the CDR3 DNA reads TGCAGTGCTAGGGGACAGTCTAACTATGGCTACACCTTC.

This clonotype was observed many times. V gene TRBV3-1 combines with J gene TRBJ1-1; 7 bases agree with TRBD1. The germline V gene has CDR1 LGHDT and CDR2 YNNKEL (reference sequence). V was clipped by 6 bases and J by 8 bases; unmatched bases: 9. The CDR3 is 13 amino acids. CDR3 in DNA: TGTGCCAGCAGGGCAGCGACAGGGATAGAAGCTTTCTTT. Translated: CASRAATGIEAFF.

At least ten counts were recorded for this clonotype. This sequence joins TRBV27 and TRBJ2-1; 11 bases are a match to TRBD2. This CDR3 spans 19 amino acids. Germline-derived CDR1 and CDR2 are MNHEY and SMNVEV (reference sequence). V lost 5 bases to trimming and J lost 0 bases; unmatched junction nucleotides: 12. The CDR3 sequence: CASSPTGLAEKSSYNEQFF. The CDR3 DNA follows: TGTGCCAGCAGTCCGACGGGACTAGCGGAGAAGAGCTCCTACAATGAGCAGTTCTTC.

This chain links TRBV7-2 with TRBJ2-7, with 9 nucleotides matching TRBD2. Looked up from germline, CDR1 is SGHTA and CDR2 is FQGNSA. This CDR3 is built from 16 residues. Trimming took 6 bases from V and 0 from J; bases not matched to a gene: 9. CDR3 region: CASRPASGEISYEQYF. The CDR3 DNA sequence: TGTGCCAGCAGGCCTGCTAGCGGGGAAATCTCCTACGAGCAGTACTTC.

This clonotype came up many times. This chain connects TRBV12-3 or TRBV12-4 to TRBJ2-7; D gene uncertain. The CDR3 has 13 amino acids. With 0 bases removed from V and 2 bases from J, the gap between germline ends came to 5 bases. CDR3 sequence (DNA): TGTGCCAGCAGTTTAGCCCTGACCTACGAGCAGTACTTC. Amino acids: CASSLALTYEQYF.